This TCR beta chain was identified in a study of naive and memory T cell subsets. An equimolar mix of two oligonucleotides served as the beta constant-region primer for TRBC1 and TRBC2. TCRdb recomputed calls from the UMI-ligation and nested PCR reads with MiXCR, one row per CDR3 protein. Found here are around 160,000 distinct CDR3 sequences, 17% of them singletons; the top ten hold approximately 0.15%. This clonotype appeared a few times. V shed 5 bases, J shed 3 bases, and the junction held 10 bases outside the gene matches. The CDR3 is 14 amino acids. Per the germline V gene, CDR1 is DFQATT and CDR2 is SNEGSKA (reference sequence).

The source of this sequence is a human donor in good health. This chain uses TRBV20-1 with TRBJ2-7; 7 bases match TRBD1. The sample comprised naive CD4+ T cells from blood. DNA for the CDR3: TGCAGTGCTCTAGGACAGGAACGGAACTACGAGCAGTACTTC. Its protein product is CSALGQERNYEQYF.